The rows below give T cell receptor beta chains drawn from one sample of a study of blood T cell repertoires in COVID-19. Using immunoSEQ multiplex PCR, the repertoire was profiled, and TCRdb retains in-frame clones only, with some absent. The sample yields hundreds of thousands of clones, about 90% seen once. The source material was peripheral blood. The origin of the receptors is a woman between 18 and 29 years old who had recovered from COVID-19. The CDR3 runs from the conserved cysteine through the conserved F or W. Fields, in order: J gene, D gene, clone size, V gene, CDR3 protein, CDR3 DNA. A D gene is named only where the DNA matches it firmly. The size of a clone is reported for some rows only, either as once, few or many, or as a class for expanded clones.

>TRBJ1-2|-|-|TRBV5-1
CASSWDMMNYGYTF
TGCGCCAGCAGCTGGGACATGATGAACTATGGCTACACCTTC
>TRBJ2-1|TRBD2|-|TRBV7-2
CASSFRGGTSQVRQFF
TGTGCCAGCAGCTTCCGGGGGGGAACTAGCCAAGTTCGTCAGTTCTTC
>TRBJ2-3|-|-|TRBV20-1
CSASTTGTDTQYF
TGCAGTGCTAGTACGACAGGCACAGATACGCAGTATTTT
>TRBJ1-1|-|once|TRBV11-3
CASSRDTGNTEAFF
TGTGCCAGCAGCCGAGACACAGGAAACACTGAAGCTTTCTTT
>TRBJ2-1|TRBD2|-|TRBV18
CASSSGTSGPNEQFF
TGTGCCAGCTCATCCGGGACTAGCGGACCCAATGAGCAGTTCTTC
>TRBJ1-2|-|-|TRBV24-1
CATSDSGDDGYTF
TGTGCCACCAGTGATAGCGGGGACGACGGCTACACCTTC
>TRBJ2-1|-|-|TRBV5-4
CASSPSEDNEQFF
TGTGCCAGCAGCCCTAGCGAGGACAATGAGCAGTTCTTC
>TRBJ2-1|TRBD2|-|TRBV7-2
CASSLVSGSSYNEQFF
TGTGCCAGCAGCTTAGTCAGCGGGAGCTCCTACAATGAGCAGTTCTTC
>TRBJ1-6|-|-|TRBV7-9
CASSPTPYNSPLHF
TGTGCCAGCAGCCCAACTCCCTATAATTCACCCCTCCACTTT
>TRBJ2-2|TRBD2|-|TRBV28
CASSPGTSGRTNTGELFF
TGTGCCAGCAGTCCCGGGACTAGCGGGAGGACTAACACCGGGGAGCTGTTTTTT
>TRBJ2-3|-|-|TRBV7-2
CASSLVTGTQYF
TGTGCCAGCAGCTTAGTGACGGGTACGCAGTATTTT
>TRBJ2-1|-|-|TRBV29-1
CSAQLTVQGQNEQFF
TGCAGCGCTCAATTGACGGTTCAGGGACAAAATGAGCAGTTCTTC
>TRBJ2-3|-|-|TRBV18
CASSLLQAVPTDTQYF
TGTGCCAGCTCACTACTTCAGGCCGTCCCCACAGATACGCAGTATTTT
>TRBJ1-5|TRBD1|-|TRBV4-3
CASSPGTGEDVQPQHF
TGCGCCAGCAGCCCCGGGACAGGGGAGGATGTTCAGCCCCAGCATTTT
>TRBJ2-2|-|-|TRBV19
CASLGRSGGELFF
TGTGCCAGTCTTGGGAGGTCGGGCGGGGAGCTGTTTTTT
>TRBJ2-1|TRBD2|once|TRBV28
CASSTRWTSGRSYNEQFF
TGTGCCAGCAGTACGCGGTGGACTAGCGGGAGGTCCTACAATGAGCAGTTCTTC
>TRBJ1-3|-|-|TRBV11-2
CASSLARYRNTIYF
TGTGCCAGCAGCTTAGCCCGATACAGAAACACCATATATTTT
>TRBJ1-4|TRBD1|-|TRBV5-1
CASSSGQGREKLFF
TGCGCCAGCAGCTCCGGACAGGGGCGGGAAAAACTGTTTTTT
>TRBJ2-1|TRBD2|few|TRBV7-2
CASSYLAGGINNEQFF
TGTGCCAGCAGTTATCTAGCGGGAGGAATCAACAATGAGCAGTTCTTC
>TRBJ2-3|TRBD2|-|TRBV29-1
CSSDGGSGTDTQYF
TGCAGCTCGGACGGCGGGAGTGGCACAGATACGCAGTATTTT
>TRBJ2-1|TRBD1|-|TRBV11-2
CASSSTYRGYNEQFF
TGTGCCAGCAGCTCCACCTACAGGGGTTACAATGAGCAGTTCTTC
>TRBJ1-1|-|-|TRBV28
CASRRITEAFF
TGTGCCAGCAGGCGAATTACTGAAGCTTTCTTT
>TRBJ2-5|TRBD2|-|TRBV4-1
CASSQDAGGGETQYF
TGCGCCAGCAGCCAAGATGCGGGAGGCGGTGAGACCCAGTACTTC
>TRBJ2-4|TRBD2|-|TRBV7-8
CASSLGSGSSAAVTKNIQYF
TGTGCCAGCAGCTTAGGTAGCGGGAGTTCGGCCGCGGTAACCAAAAACATTCAGTACTTC
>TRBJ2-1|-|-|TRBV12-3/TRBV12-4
CASSPSGHEQFF
TGTGCCAGCAGTCCGAGCGGGCATGAGCAGTTCTTC
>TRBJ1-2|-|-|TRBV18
CASSPSISREGYGYTF
TGTGCCAGCTCACCATCCATCAGCAGGGAGGGCTATGGCTACACCTTC
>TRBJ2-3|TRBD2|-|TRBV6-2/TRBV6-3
CASSFGAGGPSDTQYF
TGTGCCAGCAGTTTTGGTGCGGGAGGGCCCTCGGATACGCAGTATTTT
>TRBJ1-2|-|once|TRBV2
CASSEAGAYGYTF
TGTGCCAGCAGTGAGGCGGGGGCCTATGGCTACACCTTC
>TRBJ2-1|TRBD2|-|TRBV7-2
CASSLAASGYNEQFF
TGTGCCAGCAGCTTAGCAGCTAGCGGCTACAATGAGCAGTTCTTC
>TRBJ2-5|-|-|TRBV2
CASSGEREGETQYF
TGTGCCAGCAGTGGGGAACGGGAAGGGGAGACCCAGTACTTC
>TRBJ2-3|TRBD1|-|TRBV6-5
CALRPRTGYTDTQYF
TGTGCCCTCCGGCCCAGGACAGGGTACACAGATACGCAGTATTTT
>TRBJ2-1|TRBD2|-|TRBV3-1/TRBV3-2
CASSQHVAGLYNEQFF
TGTGCCAGCAGCCAACATGTAGCGGGCCTATACAATGAGCAGTTCTTC
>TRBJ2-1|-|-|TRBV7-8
CASSSRDRHNEQFF
TGTGCCAGCAGCTCCCGCGACAGACACAATGAGCAGTTCTTC
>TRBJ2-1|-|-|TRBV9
CASSVGASSNNEQFF
TGTGCCAGCAGCGTAGGAGCTAGCAGCAACAATGAGCAGTTCTTC
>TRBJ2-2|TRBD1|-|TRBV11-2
CASSQTGRVAGELFF
TGTGCCAGCAGCCAGACAGGGCGTGTTGCCGGGGAGCTGTTTTTT
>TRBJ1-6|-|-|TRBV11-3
CASNPGNNSPLHF
TGTGCCAGCAATCCAGGGAATAATTCACCCCTCCACTTT
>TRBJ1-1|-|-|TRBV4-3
CASSSPQGAEAFF
TGCGCCAGCAGCTCCCCACAGGGTGCTGAAGCTTTCTTT
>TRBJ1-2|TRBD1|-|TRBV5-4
CASSLRTGQYGYTF
TGTGCCAGCAGCTTGAGGACAGGGCAATATGGCTACACCTTC
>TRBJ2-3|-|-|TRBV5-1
CASSFDRPPTDTQYF
TGCGCCAGCAGCTTCGACAGGCCCCCCACAGATACGCAGTATTTT
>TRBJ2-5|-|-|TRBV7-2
CASSSSRDRAQYF
TGTGCCAGCAGCTCTAGCCGAGATCGAGCCCAGTACTTC
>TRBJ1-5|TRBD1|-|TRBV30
CAWGQDSNQPQHF
TGTGCCTGGGGACAGGATAGCAATCAGCCCCAGCATTTT
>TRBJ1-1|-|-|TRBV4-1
CASSQTGMNTEAFF
TGCGCCAGCAGCCAAACCGGGATGAACACTGAAGCTTTCTTT
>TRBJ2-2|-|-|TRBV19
CASSKGWGDTGELFF
TGTGCCAGTAGTAAGGGTTGGGGGGACACCGGGGAGCTGTTTTTT
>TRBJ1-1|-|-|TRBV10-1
CASSGTRTNTEAFF
TGCGCCAGCAGCGGGACACGAACGAACACTGAAGCTTTCTTT
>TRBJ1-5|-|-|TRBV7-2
CASSLGGAGIDQPQHF
TGTGCCAGCAGCTTAGGTGGGGCAGGGATCGATCAGCCCCAGCATTTT
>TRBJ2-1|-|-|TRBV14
CASSRYRENEQFF
TGTGCCAGCAGCCGATACAGGGAAAATGAGCAGTTCTTC
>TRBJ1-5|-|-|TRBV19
CASSVGQLNQPQHF
TGTGCCAGTAGCGTAGGACAGCTGAATCAGCCCCAGCATTTT
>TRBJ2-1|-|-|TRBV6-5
CASSPRVNGEQFF
TGTGCCAGCAGCCCCAGGGTTAACGGTGAGCAGTTCTTC
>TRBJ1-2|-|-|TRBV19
CASREQAWGYTF
TGTGCCAGTAGGGAACAGGCTTGGGGCTACACCTTC
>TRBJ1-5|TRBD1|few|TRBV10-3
CAISESPTGGRLNQPQHF
TGTGCCATCAGTGAGAGTCCAACAGGGGGCCGACTCAATCAGCCCCAGCATTTT
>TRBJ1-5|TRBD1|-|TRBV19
CASSTDRVRGNQPQHF
TGTGCCAGTAGTACAGACAGGGTCAGAGGCAATCAGCCCCAGCATTTT
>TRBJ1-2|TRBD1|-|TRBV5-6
CASSAIQGAWDYGYTF
TGTGCCAGCAGCGCTATACAGGGGGCGTGGGACTATGGCTACACCTTC
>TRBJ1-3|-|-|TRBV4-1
CASSESAELIGNTIYF
TGCGCCAGCAGCGAAAGTGCTGAGCTGATCGGAAACACCATATATTTT
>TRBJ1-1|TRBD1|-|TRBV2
CASTSRTGKAEAFF
TGTGCCAGCACCTCCCGGACAGGGAAGGCTGAAGCTTTCTTT
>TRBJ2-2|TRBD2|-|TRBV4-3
CASSQEEREGSTGELFF
TGCGCCAGCAGCCAAGAGGAGCGGGAGGGCAGCACCGGGGAGCTGTTTTTT
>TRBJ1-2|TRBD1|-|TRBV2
CASKRDRAPPGDGYTF
TGTGCCAGCAAGAGGGACAGAGCCCCCCCCGGGGATGGCTACACCTTC